This T cell receptor (beta chain) was recorded in a study of read filtering for tumor transcriptome and immune sequencing. At the level of the study: Patients were some 16 male and some 15 female, mean age approximately 70 years, range roughly 47 to 85.

This clonotype has at least ten counts. Its cognate antigen is unknown. The study, taken as a whole, reports: Dropping single-read clonotypes raised IR-seq and RNA-seq shared-clonotype correlation.

The CDR3 has 13 residues. Germline V gives CDR1 GTSNPN, CDR2 SVGIG (reference sequence). J lost 5 bases, V lost 2 bases, and 3 bases had no gene match. Molecular barcoded adaptors covering alpha/delta and beta/gamma chains were used on approximately 440 ng RNA. A single record per CDR3 protein comes from TCRdb applying MiXCR to the reads. Among 100,000 to 150,000 distinct CDR3 sequences listed, over 10% were seen once. V is TRBV30 and J is TRBJ1-5; 7 bases agree with TRBD1. The receptor was derived from a donor at least 40 years old with multiple myeloma. The sequenced material came from a population of CD138-negative cells sorted from bone marrow. The CDR3 bases are TGTGCCTGGAGTCTCGACAGGGATCAGCCCCAGCATTTT. It specifies CAWSLDRDQPQHF.